This T cell receptor beta chain was obtained from a study of beta chain features in type 1 diabetes. The table lists this clone with a few counts. Antigen: not known. This specimen includes other DNA sequences encoding the same CDR3. With 0 bases removed from V and 5 bases from J, the gap between germline ends came to 5 bases. In germline, CDR1 is SGHRS, CDR2 YFSETQ. The CDR3 spans 12 residues. Findings of the study overall: Naive, central memory and Treg TCRB repertoires appeared more alike in patients than in healthy donors. When Type 1 diabetes patients were examined, their TCRB CDR3s proved moderately but significantly shorter in all four CD4+ subsets.

Isolated RNA was reverse transcribed in full, so expressed TCRB transcripts were sequenced. Sequencing used immunoSEQ multiplex PCR; TCRdb keeps in-frame clones, though not all of them. The sample consists of about 660,000 clones, over 13% of them appearing once. V is TRBV5-1 and J is TRBJ2-5; D not certain. The sequencing input was naive CD4+ T cells from blood. This receptor was identified in a man between 18 and 29 years old with type 1 diabetes. In DNA, the CDR3 is TGCGCCAGCAGCTTGGAGGGTGAGACCCAGTACTTC. Amino acids: CASSLEGETQYF.